The rows below give T cell receptor beta chains drawn from one sample of a study of Ad26.COV2.S vaccination and SARS-CoV-2 variants. Clones were read by immunoSEQ multiplex PCR, and TCRdb kept only the in-frame ones, dropping some. The data contain some 180,000 clones, around 88% of them seen just once; the ten biggest clones take up 5.5% to 6%. The sequencing used peripheral blood, collected after recovery from COVID-19. The receptors come from a human donor who had recovered from COVID-19. The CDR3 runs from the conserved cysteine through the conserved F or W. A D gene is named only where the DNA matches it firmly. Expanded clones are given a class, and other clones once, few, many or no size at all.

clone size	D gene	V gene	J gene	CDR3 DNA	CDR3 protein
-	-	TRBV19	TRBJ2-2	TGTGCCAGTAATTCGCCCTTGCTCACCGGGGAGCTGTTTTTT	CASNSPLLTGELFF
few	TRBD2	TRBV7-3	TRBJ2-1	TGTGCCAGCAGCAAGGATCCTTCAGCGGGAGGCCTAATTAGCTCCTACAATGAGCAGTTCTTC	CASSKDPSAGGLISSYNEQFF
-	TRBD1	TRBV19	TRBJ1-2	TGTGCCAGTAGTCCTCGACAGGGGGCTTACTATGGCTACACCTTC	CASSPRQGAYYGYTF
-	TRBD2	TRBV29-1	TRBJ2-3	TGCAGCGTTGAAGATCGAGCGGGGGGCCTTAGCACAGATACGCAGTATTTT	CSVEDRAGGLSTDTQYF
-	-	TRBV11-2	TRBJ2-7	TGTGCCAGCAGCTATCGGGGGTTCTCTTTCGAGCAGTACTTC	CASSYRGFSFEQYF
once	-	TRBV9	TRBJ2-2	TGTGCCAGCAGCGCACCCTCCTCAGGGGGGGAGCTGTTTTTT	CASSAPSSGGELFF
-	-	TRBV27	TRBJ1-1	TGTGCCAGCAGTCCCTATTGGGGTTTGAACACTGAAGCTTTCTTT	CASSPYWGLNTEAFF
-	TRBD2	TRBV10-3	TRBJ2-2	TGTGCCTTAAGGGCTAGCGGGGGAGCCAACACCGGGGAGCTGTTTTTT	CALRASGGANTGELFF
-	-	TRBV5-4	TRBJ2-5	TGTGCCAGCAGCCCGTCGTCGGAGACCCAGTACTTC	CASSPSSETQYF
-	TRBD2	TRBV5-1	TRBJ2-3	TGCGCCAGCAGCTCCGGGAGGGATTTAAGAGATACGCAGTATTTT	CASSSGRDLRDTQYF
-	TRBD2	TRBV3-1/TRBV3-2	TRBJ2-2	TGTGCCAGCAGCCAGGAGAGACTAGCGGGAGTGGGGGCCGGGGAGCTGTTTTTT	CASSQERLAGVGAGELFF
-	-	TRBV28	TRBJ1-3	TGTGCCAGCACCCTATTAGGGGACTCTGGAAACACCATATATTTT	CASTLLGDSGNTIYF
-	-	TRBV6-6	TRBJ2-4	TGTGCCAGCAGTTATCCGGAGTCCCGAGGCTCAAACATTCAGTACTTC	CASSYPESRGSNIQYF
-	TRBD2	TRBV11-2	TRBJ2-1	TGTGCCAGCAGCTTAGCGCTAGCGGGGGGAGGTGAGCAGTTCTTC	CASSLALAGGGEQFF
-	-	TRBV6-6	TRBJ2-3	TGTGCCAGCAGTTACTCGGCAGTCACAGATACGCAGTATTTT	CASSYSAVTDTQYF
-	-	TRBV3-1/TRBV3-2	TRBJ1-2	TGTGCCAGCAGCCGGCGGGACCGGGGCTACACCTTC	CASSRRDRGYTF
-	-	TRBV6-5	TRBJ2-3	TGTGCCAGCAGTTACTCTTGGACGGGATTTTCAGATACGCAGTATTTT	CASSYSWTGFSDTQYF
-	-	TRBV29-1	TRBJ1-1	TGCAGCGTTGGCCAGCGCGCTGAAGCTTTCTTT	CSVGQRAEAFF
-	-	TRBV3-1/TRBV3-2	TRBJ1-1	TGTGCCAGCAGCCAAGGGTATGGGGGAGAAGCTTTCTTT	CASSQGYGGEAFF
-	TRBD1	TRBV6-5	TRBJ2-3	TGTGCCAGCAGTTACAGGGCAGGGGGAATCGATACGCAGTATTTT	CASSYRAGGIDTQYF
-	TRBD1	TRBV2	TRBJ2-7	TGTGCCAGCACCGCCGGGGGGACAGGGGGCTACGAGCAGTACTTC	CASTAGGTGGYEQYF
-	-	TRBV5-6	TRBJ2-1	TGTGCCAGCTGCGGGGTGTCCGGCAATGAGCAGTTCTTC	CASCGVSGNEQFF
once	-	TRBV2	TRBJ2-7	TGTGCCAGCAATCAAGAGCAGGTCAGCTACGAGCAGTACTTC	CASNQEQVSYEQYF
-	TRBD2	TRBV10-1	TRBJ2-1	TGCGCCAGCAGTGATCCGGGAGGATACAATGAGCAGTTCTTC	CASSDPGGYNEQFF
once	-	TRBV5-1	TRBJ1-1	TGCGCCACCGGGGACGGGGGAATGAACACTGAAGCTTTCTTT	CATGDGGMNTEAFF
-	-	TRBV12-3/TRBV12-4	TRBJ1-2	TGTGCCAGCAGTTTAACAGGTGTCTATGGCTACACCTTC	CASSLTGVYGYTF
-	-	TRBV30	TRBJ2-7	TGTGCCTGGAGTGCCGCCCCGGGGGCGCATAGCTACGAGCAGTACTTC	CAWSAAPGAHSYEQYF
-	-	TRBV5-5	TRBJ2-3	TGTGCCAGCAGCTTGAAGGTCCAACCCACAGATACGCAGTATTTT	CASSLKVQPTDTQYF
-	-	TRBV2	TRBJ1-1	TGTGCCAGCAGTGAGGGCGTAGTGGACACTGAAGCTTTCTTT	CASSEGVVDTEAFF
-	-	TRBV10-3	TRBJ1-5	TGTGCCATCAGCCCGCAAAGGGACAATCAGCCCCAGCATTTT	CAISPQRDNQPQHF
-	TRBD1	TRBV7-7	TRBJ2-2	TGTGCTAGCAGCCCCAGGACAGGGAAAGGTTACGGGGAGCTGTTTTTT	CASSPRTGKGYGELFF
-	-	TRBV6-5	TRBJ2-7	TGTGCCAGCAGGCAGGGCCCCTACGAGCAGTACTTC	CASRQGPYEQYF